This TCR beta chain was recorded in a study of blood T cell repertoires in COVID-19. Study-level background: Sites in the United States, Italy and Spain provided acute and convalescent COVID-19 samples. PBMCs, B-cell-depleted T cells, or T cells provided the cDNA or gDNA that made up the material.

In the original analysis: Amplifying reference gene primers gave estimates of nucleated cell counts. Sequencing used immunoSEQ multiplex PCR; TCRdb keeps in-frame clones, though not all of them. The V and J calls and clone size are taken from that table; D and trimming were inferred from the DNA. The sample lists about 65,000 clones; 85% to 95% were seen once. This CDR3 has 13 residues. V gave up 4 bases and J gave up 1 base, with 7 bases separating them. The germline gives CDR1 MGHRA, CDR2 YSYEKL. The sequence derives from a man aged 65 to 79 with active COVID-19. The sequenced sample consisted of peripheral blood. The rearrangement links TRBV4-1 to TRBJ1-2; weak D call: TRBD1 (6 bases). CDR3 loop: CASSLDSNYGYTF. In nucleotides, the CDR3 is TGCGCCAGCAGCCTGGACAGTAACTATGGCTACACCTTC.